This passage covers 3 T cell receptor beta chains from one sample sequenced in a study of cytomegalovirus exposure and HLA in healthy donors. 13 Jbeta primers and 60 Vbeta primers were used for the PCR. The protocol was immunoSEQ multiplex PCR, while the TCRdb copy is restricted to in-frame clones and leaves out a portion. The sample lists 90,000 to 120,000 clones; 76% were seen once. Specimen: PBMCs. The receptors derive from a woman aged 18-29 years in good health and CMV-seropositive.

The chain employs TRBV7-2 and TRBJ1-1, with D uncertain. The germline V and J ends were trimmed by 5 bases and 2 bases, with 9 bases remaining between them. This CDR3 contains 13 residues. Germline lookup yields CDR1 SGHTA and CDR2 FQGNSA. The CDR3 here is CASSNQANTEAFF. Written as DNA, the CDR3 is TGTGCCAGCAGCAACCAGGCTAACACTGAAGCTTTCTTT.

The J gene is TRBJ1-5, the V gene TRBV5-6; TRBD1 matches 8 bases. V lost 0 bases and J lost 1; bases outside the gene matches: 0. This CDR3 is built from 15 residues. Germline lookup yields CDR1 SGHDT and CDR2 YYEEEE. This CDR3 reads CASSLGQGSNQPQHF. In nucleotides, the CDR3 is TGTGCCAGCAGCTTGGGACAGGGGAGCAATCAGCCCCAGCATTTT.

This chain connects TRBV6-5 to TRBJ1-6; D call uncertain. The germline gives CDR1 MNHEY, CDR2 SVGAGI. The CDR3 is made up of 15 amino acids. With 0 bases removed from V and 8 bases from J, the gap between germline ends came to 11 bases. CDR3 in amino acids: CASSYSEGGYSPLHF. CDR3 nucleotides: TGTGCCAGCAGTTACTCCGAGGGCGGATATTCACCCCTCCACTTT.